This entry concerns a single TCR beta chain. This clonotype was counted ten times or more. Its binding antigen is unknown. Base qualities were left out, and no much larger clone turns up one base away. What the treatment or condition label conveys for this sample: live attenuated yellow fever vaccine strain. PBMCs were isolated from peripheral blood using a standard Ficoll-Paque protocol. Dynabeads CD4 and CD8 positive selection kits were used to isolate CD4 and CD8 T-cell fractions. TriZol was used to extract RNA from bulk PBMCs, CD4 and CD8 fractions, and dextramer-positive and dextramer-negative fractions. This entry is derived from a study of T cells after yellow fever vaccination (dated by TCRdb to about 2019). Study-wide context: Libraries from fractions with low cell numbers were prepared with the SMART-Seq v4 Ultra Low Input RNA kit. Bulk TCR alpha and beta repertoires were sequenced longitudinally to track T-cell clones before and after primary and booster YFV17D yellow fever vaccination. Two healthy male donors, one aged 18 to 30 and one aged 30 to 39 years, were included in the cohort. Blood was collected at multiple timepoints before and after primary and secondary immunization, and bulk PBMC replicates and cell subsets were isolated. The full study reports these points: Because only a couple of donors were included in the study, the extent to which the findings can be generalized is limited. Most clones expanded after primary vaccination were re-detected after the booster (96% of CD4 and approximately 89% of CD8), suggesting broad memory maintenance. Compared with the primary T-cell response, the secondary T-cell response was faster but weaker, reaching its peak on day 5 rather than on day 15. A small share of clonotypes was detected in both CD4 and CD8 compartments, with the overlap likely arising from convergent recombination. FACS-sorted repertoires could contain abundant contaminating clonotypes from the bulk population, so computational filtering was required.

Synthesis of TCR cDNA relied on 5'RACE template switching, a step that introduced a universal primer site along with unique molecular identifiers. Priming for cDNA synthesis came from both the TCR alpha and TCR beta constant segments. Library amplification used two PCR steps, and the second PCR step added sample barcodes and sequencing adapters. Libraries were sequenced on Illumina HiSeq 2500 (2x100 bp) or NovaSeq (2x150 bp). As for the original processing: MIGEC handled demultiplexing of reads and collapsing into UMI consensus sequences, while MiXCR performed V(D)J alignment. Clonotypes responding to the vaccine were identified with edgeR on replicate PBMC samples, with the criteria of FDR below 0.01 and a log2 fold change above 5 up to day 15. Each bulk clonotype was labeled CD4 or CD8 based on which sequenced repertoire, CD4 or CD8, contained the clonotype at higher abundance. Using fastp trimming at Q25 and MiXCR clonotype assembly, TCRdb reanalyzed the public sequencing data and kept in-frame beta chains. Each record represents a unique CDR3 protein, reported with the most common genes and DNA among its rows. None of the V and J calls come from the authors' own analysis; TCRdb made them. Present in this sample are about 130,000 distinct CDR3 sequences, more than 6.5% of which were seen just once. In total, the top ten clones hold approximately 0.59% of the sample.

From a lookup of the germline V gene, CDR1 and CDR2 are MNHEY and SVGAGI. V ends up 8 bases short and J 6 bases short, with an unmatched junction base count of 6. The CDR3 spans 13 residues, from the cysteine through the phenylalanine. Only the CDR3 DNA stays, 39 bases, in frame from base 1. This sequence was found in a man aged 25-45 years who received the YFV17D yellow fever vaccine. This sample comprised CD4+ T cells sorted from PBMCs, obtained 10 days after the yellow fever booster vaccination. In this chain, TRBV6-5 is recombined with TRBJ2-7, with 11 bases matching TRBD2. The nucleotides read TGTGCCAGCTCCTCTCTAGCGGGAGGCGAGCAGTACTTC. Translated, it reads CASSSLAGGEQYF.